This paragraph covers one TCR beta chain sequence. This record comes from a study of blood T cell repertoires in COVID-19. Authors' analysis steps: Nucleated cell number was recorded as an estimate derived from reference gene primer amplification. Clones were sequenced by immunoSEQ multiplex PCR, and TCRdb holds only the in-frame ones, with some missing. That table gives V, J and clone size, and the DNA gave D and trimming. In the table there are 120,000 to 150,000 clones, approximately 80% of which are singletons. This CDR3 spans 13 amino acids. The junction had 6 bases not matched to a gene; V was cut back by 7 bases and J by 5 bases. Germline V gene sequence: CDR1 SGDLS, CDR2 YYNGEE.

Sequencing was carried out using peripheral blood. The TCR sequence derives from a woman in her thirties or forties with active or convalescent COVID-19. The chain has TRBV9 and TRBJ2-1, with 7 positions matching TRBD1. The CDR3 here is CASRAGTDNEQFF. CDR3 DNA sequence: TGTGCCAGCCGGGCCGGGACAGACAATGAGCAGTTCTTC.